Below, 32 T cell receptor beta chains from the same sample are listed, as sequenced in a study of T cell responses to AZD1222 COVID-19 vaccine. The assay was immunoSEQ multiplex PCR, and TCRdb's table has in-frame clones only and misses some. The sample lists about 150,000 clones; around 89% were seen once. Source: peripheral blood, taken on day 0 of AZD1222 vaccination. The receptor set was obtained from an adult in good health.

Here the CDR3 DNA reads TGTGCCAGCAGCTTGGCCCGGGATAATTTTTCCGGGGAGCTGTTTTTT. Translated, it gives CASSLARDNFSGELFF. This chain connects TRBV11-2 to TRBJ2-2, with a tentative D call TRBD2 (5 bases). The germline V gene has CDR1 SGHAT and CDR2 FQNNGV. This CDR3 is 16 amino acids long. V was trimmed by 3 bases and J by 6 bases, leaving 17 bases between them.

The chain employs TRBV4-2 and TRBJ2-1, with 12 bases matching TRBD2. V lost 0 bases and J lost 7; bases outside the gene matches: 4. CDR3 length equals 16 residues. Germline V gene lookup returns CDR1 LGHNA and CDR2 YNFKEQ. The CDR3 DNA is TGTGCCAGCAGCCAAGATCTAGCGGGGGGGCGGAATGAGCAGTTCTTC. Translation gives CASSQDLAGGRNEQFF.

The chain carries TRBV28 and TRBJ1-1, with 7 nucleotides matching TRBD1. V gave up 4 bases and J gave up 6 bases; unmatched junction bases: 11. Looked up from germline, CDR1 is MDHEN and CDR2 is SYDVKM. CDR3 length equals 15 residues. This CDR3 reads CASSSRQGISPEAFF. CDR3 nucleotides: TGTGCCAGCAGTTCCAGACAGGGAATAAGTCCTGAAGCTTTCTTT.

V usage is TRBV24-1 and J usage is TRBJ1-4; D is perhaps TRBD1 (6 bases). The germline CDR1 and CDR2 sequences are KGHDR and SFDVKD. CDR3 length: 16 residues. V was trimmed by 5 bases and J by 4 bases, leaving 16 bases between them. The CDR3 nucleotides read TGTGCCACCAGTGGTCCACAGGGAAGACTTAATGAAAAACTGTTTTTT. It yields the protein CATSGPQGRLNEKLFF.

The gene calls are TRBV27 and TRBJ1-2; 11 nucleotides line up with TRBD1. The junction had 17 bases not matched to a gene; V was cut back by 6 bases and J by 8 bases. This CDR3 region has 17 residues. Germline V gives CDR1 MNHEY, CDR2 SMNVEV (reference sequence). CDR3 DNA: TGTGCCAGCAGCCCCGATGTGGGGACAGGGGGGTTGGGGGGCTACACCTTC. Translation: CASSPDVGTGGLGGYTF.

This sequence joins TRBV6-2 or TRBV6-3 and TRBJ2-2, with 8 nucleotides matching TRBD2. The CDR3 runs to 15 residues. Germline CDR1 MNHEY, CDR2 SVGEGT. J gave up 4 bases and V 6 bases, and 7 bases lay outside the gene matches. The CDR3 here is CASSGGLAGTGELFF. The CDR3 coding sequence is TGTGCCAGCAGCGGCGGACTAGCTGGCACCGGGGAGCTGTTTTTT.

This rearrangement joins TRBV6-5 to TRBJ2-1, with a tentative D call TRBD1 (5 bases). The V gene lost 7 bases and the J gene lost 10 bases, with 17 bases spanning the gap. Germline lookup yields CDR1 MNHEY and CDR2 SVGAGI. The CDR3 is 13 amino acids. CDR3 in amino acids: CASTRAGSREQFF. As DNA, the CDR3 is TGTGCCAGCACTCGCGCAGGGTCCCGGGAGCAGTTCTTC.

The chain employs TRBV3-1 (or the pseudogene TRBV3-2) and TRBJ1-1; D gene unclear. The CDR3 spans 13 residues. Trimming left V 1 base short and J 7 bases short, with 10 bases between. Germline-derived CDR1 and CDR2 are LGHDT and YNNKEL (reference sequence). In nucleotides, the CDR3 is TGTGCCAGCAGCCAAGTGCAGGCCAGTGAAGCTTTCTTT. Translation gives CASSQVQASEAFF.

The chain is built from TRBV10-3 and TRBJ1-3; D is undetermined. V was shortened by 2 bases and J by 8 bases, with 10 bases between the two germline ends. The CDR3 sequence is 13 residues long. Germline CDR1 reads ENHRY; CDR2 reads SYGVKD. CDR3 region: CAISENPGDTIYF. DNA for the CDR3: TGTGCCATCAGTGAGAACCCCGGGGACACCATATATTTT.

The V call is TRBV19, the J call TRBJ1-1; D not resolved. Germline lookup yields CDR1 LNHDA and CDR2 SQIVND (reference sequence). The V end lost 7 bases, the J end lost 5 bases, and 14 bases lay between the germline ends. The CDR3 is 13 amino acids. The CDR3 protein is CASKGSGKTEAFF. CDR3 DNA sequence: TGTGCCAGTAAGGGATCTGGGAAAACTGAAGCTTTCTTT.

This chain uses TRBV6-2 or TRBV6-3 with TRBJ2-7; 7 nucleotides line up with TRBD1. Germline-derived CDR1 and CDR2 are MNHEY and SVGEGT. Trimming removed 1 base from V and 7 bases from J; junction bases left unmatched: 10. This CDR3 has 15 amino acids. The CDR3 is CASSYWGQTFREQYF. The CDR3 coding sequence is TGTGCCAGCAGTTACTGGGGACAGACCTTTAGGGAGCAGTACTTC.

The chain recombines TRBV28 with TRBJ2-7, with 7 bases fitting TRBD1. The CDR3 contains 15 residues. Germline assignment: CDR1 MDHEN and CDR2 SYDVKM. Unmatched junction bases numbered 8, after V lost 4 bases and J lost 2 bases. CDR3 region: CASSSTGTAAYEQYF. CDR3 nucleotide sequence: TGTGCCAGCAGTTCCACCGGGACAGCGGCCTACGAGCAGTACTTC.

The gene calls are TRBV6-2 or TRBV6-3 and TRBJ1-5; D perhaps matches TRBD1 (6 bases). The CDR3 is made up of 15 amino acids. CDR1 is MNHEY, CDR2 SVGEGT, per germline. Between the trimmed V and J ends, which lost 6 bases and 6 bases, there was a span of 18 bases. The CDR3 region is CASSPGGRGVQPQHF. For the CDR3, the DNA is TGTGCCAGCAGCCCGGGGGGCCGAGGGGTTCAGCCCCAGCATTTT.

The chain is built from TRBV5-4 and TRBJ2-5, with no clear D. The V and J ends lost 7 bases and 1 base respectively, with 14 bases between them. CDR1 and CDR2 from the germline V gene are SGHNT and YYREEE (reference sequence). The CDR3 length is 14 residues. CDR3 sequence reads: CASAAGVGQETQYF. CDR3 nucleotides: TGTGCCAGCGCCGCCGGCGTAGGCCAAGAGACCCAGTACTTC.

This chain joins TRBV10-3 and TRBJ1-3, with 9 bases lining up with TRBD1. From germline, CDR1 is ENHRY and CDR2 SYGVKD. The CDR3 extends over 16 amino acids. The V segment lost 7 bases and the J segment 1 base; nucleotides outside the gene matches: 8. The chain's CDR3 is CAIKSGTGQSGNTIYF. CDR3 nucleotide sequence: TGTGCCATCAAATCCGGGACAGGGCAGTCTGGAAACACCATATATTTT.

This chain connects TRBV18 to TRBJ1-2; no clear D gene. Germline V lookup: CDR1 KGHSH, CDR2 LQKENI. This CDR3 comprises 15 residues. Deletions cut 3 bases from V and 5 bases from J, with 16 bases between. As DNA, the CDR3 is TGTGCCAGCTCACCCCGAGCCGGGCCGACTTATGGCTACACCTTC. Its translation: CASSPRAGPTYGYTF.

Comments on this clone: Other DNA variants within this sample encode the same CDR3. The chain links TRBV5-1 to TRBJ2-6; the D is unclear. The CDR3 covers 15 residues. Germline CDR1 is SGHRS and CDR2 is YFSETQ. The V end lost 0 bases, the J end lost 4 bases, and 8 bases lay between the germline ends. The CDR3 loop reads CASSLGGSGANVLTF. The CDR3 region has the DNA TGCGCCAGCAGCTTGGGCGGTTCCGGGGCCAACGTCCTGACTTTC.

In nucleotides, the CDR3 is TGTGCCAGCAGCGCCAGGGTGGTCGGGGAGCTGTTTTTT. Protein product: CASSARVVGELFF. J is TRBJ2-2 and V is TRBV9; D possibly corresponds to TRBD1 (5 bases). Germline V gene lookup returns CDR1 SGDLS and CDR2 YYNGEE. This CDR3 is built from 13 residues. Trimming left V 3 bases short and J 7 bases short, with 10 bases between.

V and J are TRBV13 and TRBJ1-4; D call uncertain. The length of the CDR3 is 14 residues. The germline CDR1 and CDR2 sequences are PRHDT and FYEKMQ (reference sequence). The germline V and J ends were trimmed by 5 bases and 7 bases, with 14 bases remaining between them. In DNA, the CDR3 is TGTGCCAGCAGCACCGGGGAATCCGGTGAAAAACTGTTTTTT. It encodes CASSTGESGEKLFF. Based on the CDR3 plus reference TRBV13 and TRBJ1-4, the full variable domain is AAGVIQSPRHLIKEKRETATLKCYPIPRHDTVYWYQQGPGQDPQFLISFYEKMQSDKGSIPDRFSAQQFSDYHSELNMSSLELGDSALYFCASSTGESGEKLFFGSGTQLSVL.

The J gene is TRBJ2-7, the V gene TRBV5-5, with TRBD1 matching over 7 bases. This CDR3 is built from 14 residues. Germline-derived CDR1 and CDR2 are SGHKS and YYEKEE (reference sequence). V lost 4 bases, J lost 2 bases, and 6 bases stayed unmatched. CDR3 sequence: CASSLQTGPYEQYF. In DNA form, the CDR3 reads TGTGCCAGCAGCCTGCAGACAGGGCCCTACGAGCAGTACTTC.

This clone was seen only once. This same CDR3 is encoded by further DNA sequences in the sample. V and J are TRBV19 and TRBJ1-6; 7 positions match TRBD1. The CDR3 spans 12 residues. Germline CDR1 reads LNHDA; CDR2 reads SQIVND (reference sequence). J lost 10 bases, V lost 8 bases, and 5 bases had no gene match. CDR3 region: CASRTGDSPLHF. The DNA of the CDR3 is TGTGCCAGTCGGACAGGTGACTCACCCCTCCACTTT.

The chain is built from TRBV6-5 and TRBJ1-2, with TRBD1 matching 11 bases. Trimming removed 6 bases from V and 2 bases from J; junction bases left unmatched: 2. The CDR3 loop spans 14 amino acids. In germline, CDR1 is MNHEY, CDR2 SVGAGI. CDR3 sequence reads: CASRGQGGNYGYTF. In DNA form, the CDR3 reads TGTGCCAGCAGGGGACAGGGGGGGAACTATGGCTACACCTTC.

The CDR3 is CASSLGGLANYNEQFF. Here the CDR3 DNA reads TGTGCCAGCAGCTTAGGGGGACTAGCTAACTACAATGAGCAGTTCTTC. This chain joins TRBV13 and TRBJ2-1; 9 bases agree with TRBD2. CDR1 PRHDT and CDR2 FYEKMQ come from the germline V gene (reference sequence). The J segment lost 3 bases and the V segment lost 0 bases, leaving 3 bases of the junction unmatched. The CDR3 spans 16 residues.

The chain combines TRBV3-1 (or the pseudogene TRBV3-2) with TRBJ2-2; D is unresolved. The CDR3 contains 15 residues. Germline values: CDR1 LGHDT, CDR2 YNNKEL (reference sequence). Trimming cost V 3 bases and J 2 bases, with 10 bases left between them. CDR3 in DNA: TGTGCCAGCAGCCATTTAAGAGAAAACACCGGGGAGCTGTTTTTT. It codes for CASSHLRENTGELFF.

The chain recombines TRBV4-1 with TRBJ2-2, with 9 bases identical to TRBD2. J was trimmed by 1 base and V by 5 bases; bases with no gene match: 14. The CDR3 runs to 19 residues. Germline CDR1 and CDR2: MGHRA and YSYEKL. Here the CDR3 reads CASSSGGRLAVRNTGELFF. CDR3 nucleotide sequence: TGCGCCAGCAGCTCCGGCGGCCGACTAGCGGTTAGGAACACCGGGGAGCTGTTTTTT.

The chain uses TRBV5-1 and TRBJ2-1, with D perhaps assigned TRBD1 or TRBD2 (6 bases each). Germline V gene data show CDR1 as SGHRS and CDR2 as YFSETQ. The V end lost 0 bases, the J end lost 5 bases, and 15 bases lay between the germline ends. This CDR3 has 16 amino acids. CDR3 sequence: CASSLEVGGRNNEQFF. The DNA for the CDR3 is TGCGCCAGCAGCTTGGAGGTGGGGGGCCGCAACAATGAGCAGTTCTTC.

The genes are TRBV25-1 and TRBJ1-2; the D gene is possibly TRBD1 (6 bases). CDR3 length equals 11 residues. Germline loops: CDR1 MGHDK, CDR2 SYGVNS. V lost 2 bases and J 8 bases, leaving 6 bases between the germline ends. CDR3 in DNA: TGTGCCAGCAGTGAAGGGGGCGGCTACACCTTC. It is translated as CASSEGGGYTF.

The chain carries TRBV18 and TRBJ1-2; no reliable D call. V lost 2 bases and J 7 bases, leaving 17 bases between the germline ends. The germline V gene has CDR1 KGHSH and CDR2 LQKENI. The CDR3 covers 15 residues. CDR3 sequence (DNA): TGTGCCAGCTCACCAGTGGCCCTGGAGGACGGTGGCTACACCTTC. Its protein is CASSPVALEDGGYTF.

CDR3: CASSSLKSGANVLTF. The DNA for the CDR3 is TGTGCCAGCAGTTCACTGAAATCTGGGGCCAACGTCCTGACTTTC. The rearrangement links TRBV6-5 to TRBJ2-6; the D is unclear. The CDR3 is 15 amino acids. With 4 bases removed from V and 1 base from J, the gap between germline ends came to 8 bases. The germline V gene has CDR1 MNHEY and CDR2 SVGAGI.

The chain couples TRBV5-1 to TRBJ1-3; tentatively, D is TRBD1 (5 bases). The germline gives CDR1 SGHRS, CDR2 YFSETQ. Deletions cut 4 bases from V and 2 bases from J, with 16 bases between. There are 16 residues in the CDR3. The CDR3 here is CASSATTGDAGNTIYF. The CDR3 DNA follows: TGCGCCAGCAGCGCAACGACTGGGGACGCTGGAAACACCATATATTTT.

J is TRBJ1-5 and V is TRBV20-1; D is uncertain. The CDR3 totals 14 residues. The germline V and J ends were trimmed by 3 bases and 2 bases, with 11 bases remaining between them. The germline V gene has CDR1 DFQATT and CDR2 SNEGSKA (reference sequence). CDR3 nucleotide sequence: TGCAGTGCTAGTTTGGGCTCTGGCAATCAGCCCCAGCATTTT. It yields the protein CSASLGSGNQPQHF.

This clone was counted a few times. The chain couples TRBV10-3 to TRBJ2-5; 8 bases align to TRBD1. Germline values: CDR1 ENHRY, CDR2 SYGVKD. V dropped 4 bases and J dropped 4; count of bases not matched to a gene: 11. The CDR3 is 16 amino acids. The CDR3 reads CAISGLAGGPGETQYF. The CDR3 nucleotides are TGTGCCATCAGTGGCCTGGCAGGGGGCCCCGGAGAGACCCAGTACTTC.